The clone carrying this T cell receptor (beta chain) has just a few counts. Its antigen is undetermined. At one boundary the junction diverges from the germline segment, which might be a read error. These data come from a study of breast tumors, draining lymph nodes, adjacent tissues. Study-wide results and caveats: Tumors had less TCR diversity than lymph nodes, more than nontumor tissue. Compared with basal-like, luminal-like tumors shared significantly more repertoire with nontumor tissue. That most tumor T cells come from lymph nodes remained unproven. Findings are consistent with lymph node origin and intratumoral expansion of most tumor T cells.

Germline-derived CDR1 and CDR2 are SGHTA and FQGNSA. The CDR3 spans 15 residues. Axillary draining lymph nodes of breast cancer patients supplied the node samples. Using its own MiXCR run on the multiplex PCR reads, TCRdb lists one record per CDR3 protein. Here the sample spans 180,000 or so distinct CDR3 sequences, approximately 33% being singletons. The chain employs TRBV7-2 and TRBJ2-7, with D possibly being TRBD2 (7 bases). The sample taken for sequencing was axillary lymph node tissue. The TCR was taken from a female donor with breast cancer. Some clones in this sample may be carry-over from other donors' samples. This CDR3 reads CASSEGLGGRHEQHF. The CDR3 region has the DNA TGTGCCAGCAGCGAAGGACTAGGGGGGCGTCACGAGCAGCACTTC.